The clone carrying this TCR beta chain was observed a single time. These data originate in a study of T cell changes during pregnancy in multiple sclerosis. Clones were sequenced by immunoSEQ multiplex PCR, and TCRdb holds only the in-frame ones, with some missing. This table holds tens of thousands of clones, about nine tenths found once. The CDR3 has 14 amino acids. The germline V and J ends were trimmed by 2 bases and 7 bases, with 12 bases remaining between them. Germline CDR1 reads LNHDA; CDR2 reads SQIVND (reference sequence). The receptor comes from a female donor with multiple sclerosis, enrolled in a pregnancy study. This chain links TRBV19 with TRBJ1-5; tentatively, D is TRBD1 (6 bases). Source: peripheral blood, taken in the second trimester of pregnancy. The CDR3 DNA reads TGTGCCAGTAGTATAAGCGGGGGCAGCCAGCCCCAGCATTTT. It yields the protein CASSISGGSQPQHF.